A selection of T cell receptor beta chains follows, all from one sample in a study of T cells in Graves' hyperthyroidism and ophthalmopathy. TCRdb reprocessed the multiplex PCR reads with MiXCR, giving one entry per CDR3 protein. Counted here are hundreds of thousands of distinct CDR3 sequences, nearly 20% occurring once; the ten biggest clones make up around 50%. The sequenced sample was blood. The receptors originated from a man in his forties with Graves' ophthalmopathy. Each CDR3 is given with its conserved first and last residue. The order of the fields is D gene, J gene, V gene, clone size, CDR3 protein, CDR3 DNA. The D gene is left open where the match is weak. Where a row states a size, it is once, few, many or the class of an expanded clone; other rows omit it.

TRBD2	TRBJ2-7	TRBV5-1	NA	CASSLGVASGLEIYEQYF	TGCGCCAGCAGCTTGGGCGTAGCTTCGGGACTAGAAATCTACGAGCAGTACTTC
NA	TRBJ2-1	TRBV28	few	CASTLGVDEQFF	TGTGCCAGCACTCTCGGGGTTGATGAGCAGTTCTTC
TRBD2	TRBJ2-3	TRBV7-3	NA	CASSKRGGALDTQYF	TGTGCCAGTAGTAAACGCGGGGGGGCTCTAGATACGCAGTATTTT
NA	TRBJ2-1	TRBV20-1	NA	CSASTRYEQFF	TGCAGTGCTTCAACTAGGTATGAGCAGTTCTTC
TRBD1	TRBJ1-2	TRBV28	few	CASSLLHGQGDGYTF	TGTGCCAGCAGTTTACTTCACGGACAGGGGGATGGCTACACCTTC
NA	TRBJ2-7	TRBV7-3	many	CASSRRQRDEQYF	TGTGCCAGCAGCCGCCGACAGCGCGACGAGCAGTACTTC
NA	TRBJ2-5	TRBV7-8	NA	CASSQPATGETQYF	TGTGCCAGCAGCCAACCTGCCACGGGGGAGACCCAGTACTTC
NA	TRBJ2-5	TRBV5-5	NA	CASSLVQGTQYF	TGTGCCAGCAGCTTGGTCCAGGGAACCCAGTACTTC
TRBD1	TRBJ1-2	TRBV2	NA	CASSETRGNGYTF	TGTGCCAGCAGTGAAACCAGGGGGAATGGCTACACCTTC
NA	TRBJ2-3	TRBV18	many	CASSRTEYTDTQYF	TGTGCCAGCTCACGAACAGAGTACACAGATACGCAGTATTTT
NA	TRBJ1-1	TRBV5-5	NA	CASSLDPWESTEAFF	TGTGCCAGCAGCTTGGACCCCTGGGAGAGCACTGAAGCTTTCTTT
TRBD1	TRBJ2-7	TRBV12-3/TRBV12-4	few	CASRRGQGNEQYF	TGTGCCAGCAGGAGGGGACAGGGGAACGAGCAGTACTTC
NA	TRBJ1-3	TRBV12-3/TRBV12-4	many	CASSFQGPSGNTIYF	TGTGCCAGCAGTTTCCAGGGGCCCTCTGGAAACACCATATATTTT
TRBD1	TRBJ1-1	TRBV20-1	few	CSAVQGNTEAFF	TGCAGTGCGGTACAGGGGAATACTGAAGCTTTCTTT
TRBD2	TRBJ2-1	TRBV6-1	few	CASRPRGAGSYNEQFF	TGTGCCAGCAGACCGCGGGGGGCGGGCTCCTACAATGAGCAGTTCTTC
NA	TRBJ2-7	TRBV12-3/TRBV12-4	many	CASSAHYGAYEQYF	TGTGCCAGCAGTGCGCACTACGGGGCCTACGAGCAGTACTTC